The 23 T cell receptor beta chains reported below all come from one sample, sequenced in a study of blood T cell repertoires in COVID-19. Produced via immunoSEQ multiplex PCR; TCRdb's table is partial and in-frame only. The repertoire holds roughly 230,000 clones, with around 83% as singletons. Sequencing was performed on peripheral blood. The receptors originated from a man aged 35-49 years with acute or convalescent COVID-19.

The CDR3 DNA is TGTGCCAGTAGGGGGACACTCGAGGGGGAAGCTTTCTTT. It specifies CASRGTLEGEAFF. The chain joins TRBV19 to TRBJ1-1, with D possibly being TRBD1 (6 bases). This CDR3 region has 13 residues. V was pared by 6 bases and J by 8 bases, with 16 bases between. The germline gives CDR1 LNHDA, CDR2 SQIVND (reference sequence).

The chain uses TRBV12-3 or TRBV12-4 and TRBJ1-2; the match to TRBD1 covers 8 bases. The CDR3 is 13 residues long. Losses at the gene ends were 6 bases for V and 4 bases for J; bases not matched to a gene: 4. CDR3 loop: CASSRGQGYGYTF. DNA for the CDR3: TGTGCCAGCAGCAGAGGACAGGGCTATGGCTACACCTTC.

The CDR3 DNA follows: TGTGCCAGCAGCTACACAGGGGATGAGCAGTTCTTC. As protein: CASSYTGDEQFF. The genes are TRBV5-6 and TRBJ2-1; 7 bases map to TRBD1. V shed 3 bases and J 8 bases; nucleotides not matched to a gene: 2. The CDR3 consists of 12 residues. The germline V gene has CDR1 SGHDT and CDR2 YYEEEE.

The rearrangement joins TRBV5-1 to TRBJ2-5, with TRBD1 matching 8 bases. Germline V gene data show CDR1 as SGHRS and CDR2 as YFSETQ. The CDR3 totals 14 residues. With V trimmed by 4 bases and J by 4 bases, 6 bases remained unmatched. Here the CDR3 reads CASSGGQVVETQYF. The CDR3 coding sequence is TGCGCCAGCAGCGGGGGACAGGTGGTAGAGACCCAGTACTTC.

The rearrangement joins TRBV5-4 to TRBJ1-3; 10 nucleotides align to TRBD1. Germline CDR1 reads SGHNT; CDR2 reads YYREEE (reference sequence). V trimming: 4 bases; J trimming: 4 bases; junction bases outside the gene matches: 2. The CDR3 runs 14 residues. The CDR3 DNA reads as TGTGCCAGCAGCATGGACAGGGGGGGAAACACCATATATTTT. Protein: CASSMDRGGNTIYF.

The chain couples TRBV7-9 to TRBJ2-3, with 8 positions matching TRBD1. Germline V gene sequence: CDR1 SEHNR, CDR2 FQNEAQ (reference sequence). The CDR3 totals 17 residues. With V trimmed by 5 bases and J by 2 bases, 12 bases remained unmatched. The CDR3: CASSLDRVQRYTDTQYF. In nucleotides, the CDR3 is TGTGCCAGCAGCCTGGACAGGGTCCAACGGTACACAGATACGCAGTATTTT.

V gene TRBV6-2 or TRBV6-3 combines with J gene TRBJ2-7, with TRBD1 as a possible D gene (5 bases). The CDR3 extends over 14 amino acids. Trimming stripped 4 bases from V and 2 bases from J, with 12 bases between. In germline, CDR1 is MNHEY, CDR2 SVGEGT. For the CDR3, the DNA is TGTGCCAGCAGTTCGGCAGGGATGGCCTACGAGCAGTACTTC. Its protein product is CASSSAGMAYEQYF.

The V and J genes are TRBV14 and TRBJ2-7; D is perhaps TRBD2 (5 bases). The ends were cut back, 6 bases at V and 2 bases at J, with 14 bases in the middle. Germline V gene data show CDR1 as SGHDN and CDR2 as FVKESK. The CDR3 length is 14 residues. The CDR3 loop is CASSRTTRPYEQYF. For the CDR3, the DNA is TGTGCCAGCAGTCGTACCACTAGACCCTACGAGCAGTACTTC.

The gene calls are TRBV7-3 and TRBJ1-6; possibly TRBD1 for D (6 bases). V gave up 1 base and J gave up 10 bases, with 11 bases separating them. Germline lookup yields CDR1 SGHTA and CDR2 FQGTGA. CDR3 length equals 14 residues. CDR3 protein: CASSLKGGQSPLHF. In DNA form, the CDR3 reads TGTGCCAGCAGCTTAAAGGGGGGGCAGTCACCCCTCCACTTT.

The chain carries TRBV27 and TRBJ2-1, with TRBD2 matching 7 bases. The germline V gene has CDR1 MNHEY and CDR2 SMNVEV (reference sequence). Losses at the gene ends were 2 bases for V and 12 bases for J; bases not matched to a gene: 7. The CDR3 is made up of 13 amino acids. CDR3 in amino acids: CASSLSSGPRQFF. The CDR3 DNA is TGTGCCAGCAGTTTAAGTAGCGGGCCCCGGCAGTTCTTC.

This chain joins TRBV29-1 and TRBJ1-1, with D possibly TRBD1 on 6 matching bases. This CDR3 is 13 amino acids long. The V gene lost 7 bases and the J gene lost 5 bases, with 17 bases spanning the gap. Germline lookup yields CDR1 SQVTM and CDR2 ANQGSEA. The CDR3 region is CSAGDGGRTEAFF. The CDR3, as DNA: TGCAGCGCCGGCGACGGGGGGCGTACTGAAGCTTTCTTT. Looking up the rest from reference TRBV29-1 and TRBJ1-1 gives the full variable domain: SAVISQKPSRDICQRGTSLTIQCQVDSQVTMMFWYRQQPGQSLTLIATANQGSEATYESGFVIDKFPISRPNLTFSTLTVSNMSPEDSSIYLCSAGDGGRTEAFFGQGTRLTVV.

V gene TRBV5-1 combines with J gene TRBJ2-2, with D hard to call. The CDR3 contains 12 residues. V lost 3 bases to trimming and J lost 4 bases, with 4 bases between them. The germline V gene has CDR1 SGHRS and CDR2 YFSETQ. CDR3 amino acids: CASSSSTGELFF. The CDR3 DNA sequence: TGCGCCAGCAGCTCGAGCACCGGGGAGCTGTTTTTT.

The V and J genes are TRBV7-2 and TRBJ2-2; D unresolved. Germline V gene sequence: CDR1 SGHTA, CDR2 FQGNSA. The CDR3 runs 16 residues. With 4 bases removed from V and 5 bases from J, the gap between germline ends came to 17 bases. This CDR3 is CASSSVSAAQTGELFF. The CDR3 DNA reads as TGTGCCAGCAGCTCTGTTTCCGCTGCTCAGACCGGGGAGCTGTTTTTT.

This chain uses TRBV5-4 with TRBJ2-7, with 12 bases matching TRBD2. Per the germline V gene, CDR1 is SGHNT and CDR2 is YYREEE (reference sequence). The CDR3 consists of 15 residues. The ends lost 0 bases at V and 4 bases at J; junction bases unmatched: 2. CDR3 amino acids: CASSLGLAGEYEQYF. The CDR3 DNA is TGTGCCAGCAGCTTGGGACTAGCGGGGGAGTACGAGCAGTACTTC.

The chain joins TRBV3-1 (or the pseudogene TRBV3-2) to TRBJ2-5; maybe TRBD2 (6 bases). The germline CDR1 and CDR2 sequences are LGHDT and YNNKEL (reference sequence). The CDR3 consists of 14 residues. Trimming cost V 4 bases and J 1 base, with 10 bases left between them. The CDR3 is CASSRGTAQETQYF. CDR3 DNA sequence: TGTGCCAGCAGCCGCGGGACTGCCCAAGAGACCCAGTACTTC.

This clone was observed a single time. The chain recombines TRBV12-5 with TRBJ2-3; 8 positions match TRBD1. The V gene's germline CDR1 is LGHNT and CDR2 FRNRAP. The CDR3 contains 16 residues. Trimming removed 2 bases from V and 1 base from J; junction bases left unmatched: 5. In nucleotides, the CDR3 is TGTGCTAGTGGTTTGTTCCCGGGACAGGGCACAGATACGCAGTATTTT. This gives the protein CASGLFPGQGTDTQYF.

The chain carries TRBV6-5 and TRBJ1-1; 8 nucleotides match TRBD1. The CDR3 has 16 residues. CDR1 is MNHEY, CDR2 SVGAGI, per germline. V trimming: 2 bases; J trimming: 4 bases; junction bases outside the gene matches: 9. Here the CDR3 DNA reads TGTGCCAGCAGTTACCGGGCAGGGGGCGCGGGCACTGAAGCTTTCTTT. It encodes CASSYRAGGAGTEAFF.

V gene TRBV23-1 combines with J gene TRBJ2-5; maybe TRBD1 (5 bases). TRBV23-1 is an ORF, and what it does is uncertain. The V and J ends lost 7 bases and 0 bases respectively, with 9 bases between them. The CDR3 is 13 residues long. In DNA, the CDR3 is TGCGCCAGCACACAGGCTTACCAAGAGACCCAGTACTTC. Encoded protein: CASTQAYQETQYF.

The gene calls are TRBV15 and TRBJ1-5, with 7 bases aligning to TRBD1. The germline V gene encodes CDR1 LNHNV and CDR2 YYDKDF (reference sequence). Trimming removed 6 bases from V and 7 bases from J; junction bases left unmatched: 9. This CDR3 has 14 amino acids. As DNA, the CDR3 is TGTGCCACCAGTCCGACAGGGTCCAGCCAGCCCCAGCATTTT. Translated, it gives CATSPTGSSQPQHF.

The rearrangement uses TRBV12-1 and TRBJ1-5. TRBV12-1 is shown as a pseudogene. The CDR3 loop spans 12 amino acids. CDR3 sequence (DNA): TGTGCCAGCCCTTTAGGCAATCAGCCCCAGCATTTT. This translates into CASPLGNQPQHF.

The chain uses TRBV9 and TRBJ2-1; perhaps TRBD1 as D (5 bases). CDR3 length: 15 residues. CDR1 is SGDLS and CDR2 is YYNGEE in the germline V gene. The V gene lost 4 bases and the J gene lost 0 bases, with 11 bases spanning the gap. The CDR3 loop is CASSQGLSSYNEQFF. The DNA for the CDR3 is TGTGCCAGCAGCCAGGGCCTAAGCTCCTACAATGAGCAGTTCTTC.

The chain employs TRBV11-2 and TRBJ1-2, with TRBD1 matching 8 bases. The germline gives CDR1 SGHAT, CDR2 FQNNGV. V shed 5 bases, J shed 4 bases, and the junction held 9 bases outside the gene matches. This CDR3 is built from 15 residues. The CDR3 DNA follows: TGTGCCAGCAGCCCTTCGCCAGGGGGCTTCTATGGCTACACCTTC. Translating gives CASSPSPGGFYGYTF.

The rearrangement uses TRBV19 and TRBJ2-2; TRBD1 is a possible D gene (6 bases). V shed 5 bases and J shed 1 base, with 11 bases lying between them. CDR1 and CDR2 (germline): LNHDA, SQIVND (reference sequence). This CDR3 comprises 15 residues. CDR3: CASSPTTGNTGELFF. The CDR3 DNA is TGTGCCAGTAGTCCGACGACAGGGAACACCGGGGAGCTGTTTTTT.